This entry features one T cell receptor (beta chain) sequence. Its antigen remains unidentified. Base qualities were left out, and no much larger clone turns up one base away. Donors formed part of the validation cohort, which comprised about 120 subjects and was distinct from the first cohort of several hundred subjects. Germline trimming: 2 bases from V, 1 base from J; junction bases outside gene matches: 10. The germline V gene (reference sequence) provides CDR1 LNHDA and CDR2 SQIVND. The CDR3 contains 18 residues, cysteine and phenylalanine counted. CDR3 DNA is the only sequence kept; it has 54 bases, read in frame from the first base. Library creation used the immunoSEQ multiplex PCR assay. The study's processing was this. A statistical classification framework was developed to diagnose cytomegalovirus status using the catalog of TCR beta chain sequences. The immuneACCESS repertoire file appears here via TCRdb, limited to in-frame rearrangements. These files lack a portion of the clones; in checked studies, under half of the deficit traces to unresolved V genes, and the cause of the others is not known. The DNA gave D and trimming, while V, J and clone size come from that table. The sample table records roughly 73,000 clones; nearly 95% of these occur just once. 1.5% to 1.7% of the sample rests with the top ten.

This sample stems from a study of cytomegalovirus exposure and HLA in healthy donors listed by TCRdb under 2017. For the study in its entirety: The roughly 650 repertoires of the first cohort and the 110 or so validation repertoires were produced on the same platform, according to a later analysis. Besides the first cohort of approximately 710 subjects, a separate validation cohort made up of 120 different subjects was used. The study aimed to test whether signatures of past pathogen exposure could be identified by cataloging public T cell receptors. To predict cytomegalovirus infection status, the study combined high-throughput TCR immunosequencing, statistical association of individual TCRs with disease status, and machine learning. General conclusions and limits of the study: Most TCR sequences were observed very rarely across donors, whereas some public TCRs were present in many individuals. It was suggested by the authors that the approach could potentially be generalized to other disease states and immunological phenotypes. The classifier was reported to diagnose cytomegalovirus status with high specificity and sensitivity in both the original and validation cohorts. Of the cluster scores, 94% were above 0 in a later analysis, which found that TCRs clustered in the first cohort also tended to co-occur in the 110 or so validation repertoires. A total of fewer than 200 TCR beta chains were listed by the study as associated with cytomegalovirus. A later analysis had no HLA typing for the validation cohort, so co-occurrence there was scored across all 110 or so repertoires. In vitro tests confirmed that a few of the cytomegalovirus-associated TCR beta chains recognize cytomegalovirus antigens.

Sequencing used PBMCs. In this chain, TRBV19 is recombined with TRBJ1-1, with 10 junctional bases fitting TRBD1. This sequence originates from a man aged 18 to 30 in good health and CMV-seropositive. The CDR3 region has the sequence CASSIPGQGSVENTEAFF. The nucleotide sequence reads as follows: TGTGCCAGTAGTATACCGGGACAGGGGTCGGTCGAGAACACTGAAGCTTTCTTT. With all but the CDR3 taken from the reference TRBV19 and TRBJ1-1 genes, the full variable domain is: DGGITQSPKYLFRKEGQNVTLSCEQNLNHDAMYWYRQDPGQGLRLIYYSQIVNDFQKGDIAEGYSVSREKKESFPLTVTSAQKNPTAFYLCASSIPGQGSVENTEAFFGQGTRLTVV.